The present T cell receptor beta chain was sequenced within a study of T cell responses to AZD1222 COVID-19 vaccine. Of note for this clone: Its specificity is unknown.

The protocol was immunoSEQ multiplex PCR, while the TCRdb copy is restricted to in-frame clones and leaves out a portion. The sample consists of 65,000 to 85,000 clones, around nine tenths of them appearing once. Between the trimmed V and J ends, which lost 3 bases and 0 bases, there was a span of 15 bases. This CDR3 is 17 amino acids long. Germline values: CDR1 MDHEN, CDR2 SYDVKM. Study-level results: Females outnumbered males among donors, who were mostly white British; clonal diversity was possibly underestimated.

The sequence was obtained from an adult in good health. This specimen was peripheral blood, taken on day 0 of AZD1222 vaccination. This rearrangement joins TRBV28 to TRBJ1-5; no reliable D call. The CDR3 protein is CASSFDTFFDSNQPQHF. The DNA for the CDR3 is TGTGCCAGCAGTTTCGACACCTTTTTTGATAGCAATCAGCCCCAGCATTTT.